A selection of T cell receptor beta chains follows, all from one sample in a study of T cell responses to AZD1222 COVID-19 vaccine. Clones were sequenced by immunoSEQ multiplex PCR, and TCRdb holds only the in-frame ones, with some missing. In the table there are about 97,000 clones, over 75% of which are singletons. The sample was peripheral blood, taken on day 0 of AZD1222 vaccination. These receptors came from an adult in good health. The CDR3 runs from the conserved cysteine through the conserved F or W. Fields, in order: D gene, clone size, J gene, V gene, CDR3 DNA, CDR3 protein. The D gene is left open where the match is weak. A clone size is listed for some rows: how often the clone was seen (once, few, many), or a class if it is expanded.

d_call: .; clone_size: .; j_call: TRBJ2-1; v_call: TRBV7-9; cdr3_nt: TGTGCCAGCAGTCATGACCCCGAGCAGTTCTTC; cdr3_aa: CASSHDPEQFF
d_call: .; clone_size: .; j_call: TRBJ1-5; v_call: TRBV18; cdr3_nt: TGTGCCAGCTCCTCCGGACGGGACCTTCAGCCCCAGCATTTT; cdr3_aa: CASSSGRDLQPQHF
d_call: .; clone_size: .; j_call: TRBJ1-2; v_call: TRBV5-1; cdr3_nt: TGCGCCAGCAGCCAGGATGGCTATGGCTACACCTTC; cdr3_aa: CASSQDGYGYTF
d_call: .; clone_size: .; j_call: TRBJ2-1; v_call: TRBV25-1; cdr3_nt: TGTGCCAGCAGTGTTATTCACAATGAGCAGTTCTTC; cdr3_aa: CASSVIHNEQFF
d_call: .; clone_size: .; j_call: TRBJ2-1; v_call: TRBV27; cdr3_nt: TGTGCCAGCAGTTTAATGCTGGGCAGCAGCTCCTACAATGAGCAGTTCTTC; cdr3_aa: CASSLMLGSSSYNEQFF
d_call: TRBD2; clone_size: .; j_call: TRBJ2-1; v_call: TRBV2; cdr3_nt: TGTGCCAGTACTAGCGGGAGAGGGTACAATGAGCAGTTCTTC; cdr3_aa: CASTSGRGYNEQFF
d_call: .; clone_size: .; j_call: TRBJ1-5; v_call: TRBV5-4; cdr3_nt: TGTGCCAGCAGCTTGGGTTATAGCAATCAGCCCCAGCATTTT; cdr3_aa: CASSLGYSNQPQHF
d_call: .; clone_size: .; j_call: TRBJ1-3; v_call: TRBV19; cdr3_nt: TGTGCCAGTGGCAGGGAAGGAAACACCATATATTTT; cdr3_aa: CASGREGNTIYF
d_call: .; clone_size: .; j_call: TRBJ2-7; v_call: TRBV9; cdr3_nt: TGTGCCAGCAGTGACGCCTCCTACGAGCAGTACTTC; cdr3_aa: CASSDASYEQYF
d_call: .; clone_size: .; j_call: TRBJ2-2; v_call: TRBV12-3/TRBV12-4; cdr3_nt: TGTGCCAGCAGCGTCTATCAGGGCGGGGAGCTGTTTTTT; cdr3_aa: CASSVYQGGELFF
d_call: .; clone_size: .; j_call: TRBJ1-1; v_call: TRBV11-2; cdr3_nt: TGTGCCAGCATCGAGGGGGGTAGGGCTGAAGCTTTCTTT; cdr3_aa: CASIEGGRAEAFF
d_call: .; clone_size: .; j_call: TRBJ2-7; v_call: TRBV6-5; cdr3_nt: TGTGCCAGCAGTTACCCGGGAGTCTACGAGCAGTACTTC; cdr3_aa: CASSYPGVYEQYF
d_call: TRBD2; clone_size: .; j_call: TRBJ2-7; v_call: TRBV27; cdr3_nt: TGTGCCAGCAGTTTATCGAGGGGCGGGGGTATTGACGAGCAGTACTTC; cdr3_aa: CASSLSRGGGIDEQYF
d_call: .; clone_size: .; j_call: TRBJ2-3; v_call: TRBV9; cdr3_nt: TGTGCCAGCAGTCCCGGGGACTTAGATACGCAGTATTTT; cdr3_aa: CASSPGDLDTQYF
d_call: TRBD1; clone_size: .; j_call: TRBJ1-4; v_call: TRBV19; cdr3_nt: TGTGCCAGTAGTATAGACAGGACAGGAAGAAATGAAAAACTGTTTTTT; cdr3_aa: CASSIDRTGRNEKLFF
d_call: .; clone_size: .; j_call: TRBJ2-2; v_call: TRBV12-3/TRBV12-4; cdr3_nt: TGTGCCAGCAGACGGAACACCGGGGAGCTGTTTTTT; cdr3_aa: CASRRNTGELFF
d_call: .; clone_size: .; j_call: TRBJ1-5; v_call: TRBV3-1/TRBV3-2; cdr3_nt: TGTGCCAGCAGCCAATCCCGCCTTGGGGGTGGCGCGGTGCGACCCCAGCATTTT; cdr3_aa: CASSQSRLGGGAVRPQHF
d_call: .; clone_size: .; j_call: TRBJ1-2; v_call: TRBV10-3; cdr3_nt: TGTGCCATCAGGGCTCAGGGTCACTATGGCTACACCTTC; cdr3_aa: CAIRAQGHYGYTF
d_call: TRBD1; clone_size: .; j_call: TRBJ2-2; v_call: TRBV5-1; cdr3_nt: TGCGCCAGCAGCTTGCTTTCATCGGGACAGGGGGCCGACGGGGAGCTGTTTTTT; cdr3_aa: CASSLLSSGQGADGELFF
d_call: TRBD1; clone_size: .; j_call: TRBJ2-7; v_call: TRBV19; cdr3_nt: TGTGCCAGTAGTAGTTGGACAGGGAACTACGAGCAGTACTTC; cdr3_aa: CASSSWTGNYEQYF
d_call: .; clone_size: .; j_call: TRBJ1-1; v_call: TRBV5-4; cdr3_nt: TGTGCCAGCAGCCCGGGCGAGGGCTCAAGGAACACTGAAGCTTTCTTT; cdr3_aa: CASSPGEGSRNTEAFF
d_call: .; clone_size: .; j_call: TRBJ2-3; v_call: TRBV27; cdr3_nt: TGTGCCAGCGGGGTGAACCCGCGCGGCACAGATACGCAGTATTTT; cdr3_aa: CASGVNPRGTDTQYF
d_call: TRBD1; clone_size: .; j_call: TRBJ1-2; v_call: TRBV5-5; cdr3_nt: TGTGCCAGCAGGGAGGGACAGGGTGCGAACTATGGCTACACCTTC; cdr3_aa: CASREGQGANYGYTF
d_call: TRBD2; clone_size: .; j_call: TRBJ2-1; v_call: TRBV5-6; cdr3_nt: TGTGCCAGCAGCTTGTTGGGCCTAGCGGGGTACAATGAGCAGTTCTTC; cdr3_aa: CASSLLGLAGYNEQFF
d_call: TRBD1; clone_size: .; j_call: TRBJ1-2; v_call: TRBV5-4; cdr3_nt: TGTGCCAGCAGCGGACCGGGACAGGGACGTGGTGGCTACACCTTC; cdr3_aa: CASSGPGQGRGGYTF
d_call: TRBD1; clone_size: .; j_call: TRBJ2-7; v_call: TRBV2; cdr3_nt: TGTGCCAGCAGTTCCAGGACAGGGGGCAACGAGCAGTACTTC; cdr3_aa: CASSSRTGGNEQYF
d_call: .; clone_size: once; j_call: TRBJ2-7; v_call: TRBV27; cdr3_nt: TGTGCCACCTCATATGGACACAGGGCCGAGCAGTACTTC; cdr3_aa: CATSYGHRAEQYF
d_call: TRBD2; clone_size: .; j_call: TRBJ2-1; v_call: TRBV6-5; cdr3_nt: TGTGCCAGCCGGCGGGGGGCGGACAATGAGCAGTTCTTC; cdr3_aa: CASRRGADNEQFF
d_call: .; clone_size: .; j_call: TRBJ1-4; v_call: TRBV7-8; cdr3_nt: TGTGCCAGCAGCTTATCGCGACAGCCCCGGGGTGAAAAACTGTTTTTT; cdr3_aa: CASSLSRQPRGEKLFF
d_call: TRBD1; clone_size: .; j_call: TRBJ2-5; v_call: TRBV12-5; cdr3_nt: TGTGCTAGTGGAAAAGGACAGGGATATCAAGAGACCCAGTACTTC; cdr3_aa: CASGKGQGYQETQYF
d_call: .; clone_size: .; j_call: TRBJ1-6; v_call: TRBV6-1; cdr3_nt: TGTGCCAGCAGTGAAGAGGAGAGACTAAATAATTCACCCCTCCACTTT; cdr3_aa: CASSEEERLNNSPLHF
d_call: .; clone_size: .; j_call: TRBJ1-3; v_call: TRBV12-1; cdr3_nt: TGTGCCAGCAGTTCCTCGGGGAGAAACACCATATATTTT; cdr3_aa: CASSSSGRNTIYF
d_call: .; clone_size: .; j_call: TRBJ1-1; v_call: TRBV11-2; cdr3_nt: TGTGCCAGCAGCCCACAGACGAACACTGAAGCTTTCTTT; cdr3_aa: CASSPQTNTEAFF
d_call: TRBD2; clone_size: .; j_call: TRBJ2-1; v_call: TRBV15; cdr3_nt: TGTGCCACCAGCACCCCTCCACTAGCGACAGAGCAGTTCTTC; cdr3_aa: CATSTPPLATEQFF
d_call: .; clone_size: .; j_call: TRBJ2-1; v_call: TRBV19; cdr3_nt: TGTGCCAGTAGTATGTTCAGTTCCGTCAATGAGCAGTTCTTC; cdr3_aa: CASSMFSSVNEQFF